This T cell receptor (beta chain) appears in the sequencing data of a study of read filtering for tumor transcriptome and immune sequencing. Study in general: Among patients, roughly 17 were male and approximately 15 female, aged about 45 to 80 (mean about 69). TCR-mapped reads were about 3.5 to 11 million with IR-seq versus roughly 85 to 1,300 with RNA-seq.

The table lists this clonotype with a few counts. No antigen is known for it. This clone may be a read error of a much larger clone one base away. This library used around 400 ng RNA and molecular barcoded adaptors spanning alpha/delta and beta/gamma chains. TCRdb processed the reads anew with MiXCR; each CDR3 protein has one entry. The sample shows fewer than 90,000 distinct CDR3 sequences, 9% to 15% of them seen only once. Germline-derived CDR1 and CDR2 are KGHSH and LQKENI. The CDR3 is made up of 14 amino acids. Findings and limits, study-wide: Sorted CD138-negative bone marrow cells were not purified T cells.

The sequenced sample was a population of CD138-negative cells sorted from bone marrow. The clonotype originates from a donor over 35 with multiple myeloma. V usage is TRBV18 and J usage is TRBJ1-4; 7 bases line up with TRBD1. Here the CDR3 DNA reads TGTGCCAGCTCCCGGGACAGCCTTAATGAAAAACGGTTTTTT. It specifies CASSRDSLNEKRFF.